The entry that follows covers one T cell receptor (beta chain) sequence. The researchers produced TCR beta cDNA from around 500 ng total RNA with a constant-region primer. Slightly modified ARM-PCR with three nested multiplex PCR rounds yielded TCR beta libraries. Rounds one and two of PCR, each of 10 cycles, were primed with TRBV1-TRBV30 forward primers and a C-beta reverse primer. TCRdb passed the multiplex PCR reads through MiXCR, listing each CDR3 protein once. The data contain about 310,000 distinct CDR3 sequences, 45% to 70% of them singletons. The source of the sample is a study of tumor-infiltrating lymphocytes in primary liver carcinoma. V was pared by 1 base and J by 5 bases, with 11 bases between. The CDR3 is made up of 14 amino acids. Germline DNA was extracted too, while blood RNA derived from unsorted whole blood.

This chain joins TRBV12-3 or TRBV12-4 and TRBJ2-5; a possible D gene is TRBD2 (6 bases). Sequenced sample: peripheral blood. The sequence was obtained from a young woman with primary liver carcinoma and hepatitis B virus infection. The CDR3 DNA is TGTGCCAGCAGTTTAGAGGAGGGGAGCGAGACCCAGTACTTC. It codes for CASSLEEGSETQYF.